Sequencing of this T cell receptor (beta chain) was carried out in a study of shared clonotypes between healthy human individuals (dated by TCRdb to the early 2020s). For context, the study as a whole: A few men and a couple of women, aged 18 to 49 years, made up the cohort. For each donor, CD4 naive and CD4 memory were each run on three plates, CD8 naive on two plates, and CD8 memory on one plate. Blood TCR repertoires of four to six healthy adults were deeply sequenced to estimate repertoire size and the extent of clonotype sharing between individuals. Different laboratories and diverse techniques were used to prepare libraries and sequence TCR repertoires, to increase sequencing depth and limit assay-specific biases. Per donor, leukapheresis produced somewhere between about 0.8 and 9.5 billion PBMCs.

Donors were healthy HIV-negative adults with no recently reported acute infections or vaccinations. Only Caucasian adults living in Nashville, Tennessee, USA were represented among the donors. CD4+ T cells were enriched through magnetic negative selection, after which naive cells were positively selected on CD45RA and the remaining negative fraction served as the memory subset. After blood collection by leukapheresis, PBMCs were isolated using Ficoll-Histopaque density gradient centrifugation and then cryopreserved in the vapor phase of liquid nitrogen. Analytical flow cytometry was used to check the purity and quantity of every magnetically sorted T cell population. Genomic DNA was isolated from every sorted fraction and measured by UV absorbance on a Nanodrop 2000c. General conclusions and limits of the study: Based on pairwise subsampling, the degree of clonotype sharing among donors was expected to be affected by sequencing depth. Across four donors, about 5.2% of naive CD4, approximately 4% of naive CD8, about 2.3% of memory CD4, and 0.4% of memory CD8 clonotypes were shared. Because the study included a small number of donors, the genetic and exposure-history diversity represented was limited. Only blood was sampled, and tissue TCR repertoires likely differ from those in blood. Rarefaction of sorted-subset datasets indicated incomplete sequencing despite the large sequencing depth. Compared with non-shared clonotypes, clonotypes shared by all four sorted-subset donors had higher generation probabilities. Naive subsets generally had larger estimated clonotype richness than memory subsets did.

Using the deep immunoSEQ assay, TCR CDR3 regions were amplified from genomic DNA by multiplex PCR. Extracted genomic DNA from each cell subset was spread evenly across all wells of several immunoSEQ 96-well plates, with each plate serving as a replicate. For sorted subsets, roughly 200 ng genomic DNA, equal to 25,000 to 35,000 T cell genomes, was loaded into each replicate PCR. The purified libraries were quantified using a Qubit 3.0 fluorometer, sized with a Bioanalyzer 2100, and then quantified again using the KAPA Library Quantification kit. Every immunoSEQ 96-well plate was sequenced on a separate single-read 150-cycle Illumina NextSeq 550 flow cell. The source study handled its data this way. Because only junctional sequences without quality scores were contained in the immunoSEQ output, filtering matching that applied to full-length reads could not be performed. To assign V/J genes and CDR3, sequences were annotated using PyIR, a Python wrapper for IgBLAST v1.9, with IMGT germline references. Reads with weak V/J assignments (E-value above 1e-6), missing CDR3, stop codons, out-of-frame junctions, or ambiguous translated residues were removed. V3J clonotypes were defined as sequences sharing the same inferred V gene, J gene, and CDR3 amino acid sequence. The percentage overlap between two repertoires was calculated by dividing the number of shared unique clonotypes by the size of the smaller repertoire. Richness of each repertoire was evaluated using RTK rarefaction, the Chao1 estimator, and Recon v2.1 estimates of unobserved clonotypes. OLGA was used to compute generation probabilities for all TCRbeta clonotypes that the gDNA method yielded from a handful of donors. TCRdb holds this immuneACCESS table with in-frame rearrangements only. Some clones are missing; in checked studies, unresolved V genes explain under half, and the rest has no known cause. V, J and clone size reflect that table, while D and trimming were determined from the DNA. In this sample the table shows 150,000 to 200,000 clones, approximately 92% of which occur a single time. The ten top clones hold around 0.067% of the sample.

In its sample, this clone was seen once. Its recognized antigen is unknown. No base quality information exists; no much larger clone differs at one position. The germline V and J ends show losses of 4 bases and 3 bases respectively, and no gene match explains 2 bases of the junction. CDR1 and CDR2 are read off the germline V gene (reference sequence) as SGHNT and YYREEE. Inclusive of the bounding cysteine and phenylalanine, the CDR3 is 14 residues long. The only DNA kept is the CDR3, 42 bases in frame from the first base. Material: naive CD4+ T cells sorted from blood. The cell subset or site label here, explained by the study, means: CD45RA+ positively selected. The sequence was obtained from a woman in her thirties in good health. The rearranged chain carries TRBV5-4 and TRBJ2-5; 11 of the junction bases match TRBD2. The DNA is TGTGCCAGCAGCAGGGGACTAGCGGAAGAGACCCAGTACTTC. It translates to CASSRGLAEETQYF.